A single sample is the source of the 27 T cell receptor beta chains below, sequenced in a study of cytomegalovirus exposure and HLA in healthy donors. Primers included in the PCR were 60 Vbeta and 13 Jbeta primers. Using immunoSEQ multiplex PCR, the repertoire was profiled, and TCRdb retains in-frame clones only, with some absent. Among about 91,000 clones listed, 86% were seen once. The sequenced sample consisted of PBMCs. Receptors originate from a man aged 25 to 40 in good health and CMV-seropositive.

The V call is TRBV7-9, the J call TRBJ2-7; D is unresolved. The CDR3 sequence is 15 residues long. Germline V lookup: CDR1 SEHNR, CDR2 FQNEAQ (reference sequence). Between the trimmed V and J ends, which lost 1 base and 0 bases, there was a span of 10 bases. CDR3: CASSLGGTRSYEQYF. In DNA, the CDR3 is TGTGCCAGCAGCTTAGGCGGAACCCGCTCCTACGAGCAGTACTTC.

The chain joins TRBV7-6 to TRBJ2-2, with a tentative D call TRBD1 (5 bases). Trimming stripped 2 bases from V and 3 bases from J, with 7 bases between. The germline V gene encodes CDR1 SGHVS and CDR2 FNYEAQ. This CDR3 is built from 14 residues. CDR3 sequence (DNA): TGTGCCAGCAGCTTATTCAGGGACACCGGGGAGCTGTTTTTT. Translation gives CASSLFRDTGELFF.

The chain carries TRBV6-1 and TRBJ1-5; tentatively, D is TRBD1 (5 bases). The CDR3 has 16 residues. The V gene's germline CDR1 is MNHNS and CDR2 SASEGT. The ends were cut back, 3 bases at V and 1 base at J, with 13 bases in the middle. The CDR3 region is CASSDGFQGSNQPQHF. For the CDR3, the DNA is TGTGCCAGCAGTGATGGGTTCCAGGGAAGCAATCAGCCCCAGCATTTT.

The genes are TRBV7-3 and TRBJ1-1; possible D gene TRBD1, 5 bases. Trimming removed 2 bases at V and 0 bases at J, with 7 bases between. The CDR3 is 14 amino acids. The germline gives CDR1 SGHTA, CDR2 FQGTGA. CDR3 bases: TGTGCCAGCAGCTTACAGGGTATGAACACTGAAGCTTTCTTT. Translation gives CASSLQGMNTEAFF. Drawing the rest from reference TRBV7-3 and TRBJ1-1, the complete variable domain is GAGVSQTPSNKVTEKGKYVELRCDPISGHTALYWYRQSLGQGPEFLIYFQGTGAADDSGLPNDRFFAVRPEGSVSTLKIQRTERGDSAVYLCASSLQGMNTEAFFGQGTRLTVV.

The chain employs TRBV10-3 and TRBJ2-3; D uncertain. The germline V gene encodes CDR1 ENHRY and CDR2 SYGVKD. With 6 bases removed from V and 2 bases from J, the gap between germline ends came to 9 bases. This CDR3 region has 13 residues. CDR3 residues: CAIRGDLTDTQYF. The CDR3 DNA follows: TGTGCCATCAGGGGCGACCTCACAGATACGCAGTATTTT.

The genes are TRBV2 and TRBJ1-1, with 9 bases matching TRBD1. This CDR3 comprises 13 residues. The germline gives CDR1 SNHLY, CDR2 FYNNEI. V lost 6 bases, J lost 4 bases, and 3 bases stayed unmatched. CDR3 DNA sequence: TGTGCCAGCAGCGGACAGGGGATCACTGAAGCTTTCTTT. Protein: CASSGQGITEAFF.

J is TRBJ1-2 and V is TRBV27, with 11 bases matching TRBD1. The CDR3 contains 17 residues. CDR1 and CDR2 from the germline V gene are MNHEY and SMNVEV (reference sequence). Trimming at V came to 5 bases and at J to 4 bases, leaving 12 bases not matched to a gene. The CDR3 bases are TGTGCCAGCAGTGTTTCCGGACAGGGGGCTTTCGGCTATGGCTACACCTTC. It is translated as CASSVSGQGAFGYGYTF.

This chain joins TRBV2 and TRBJ2-2; 7 bases are a match to TRBD2. The germline gives CDR1 SNHLY, CDR2 FYNNEI. The CDR3 has 16 residues. Germline trimming cut 4 bases from V and 1 base from J; bases unmatched to any gene: 6. CDR3 in DNA: TGTGCCAGCAGTGTGCGGGGGATCCTGAACACCGGGGAGCTGTTTTTT. It specifies CASSVRGILNTGELFF.

The genes are TRBV7-9 and TRBJ2-1; weak D call: TRBD2 (7 bases). V gave up 8 bases and J gave up 7 bases, with 21 bases separating them. This CDR3 comprises 15 residues. Germline V CDR1 and CDR2: SEHNR, FQNEAQ (reference sequence). The CDR3 region has the DNA TGTGCCAGCCCAGGGGTTGCGGGAGAGGTGAATGAGCAGTTCTTC. Translating it yields CASPGVAGEVNEQFF.

The rearrangement uses TRBV11-2 and TRBJ2-1; tentatively, D is TRBD2 (5 bases). Trimming removed 0 bases at V and 15 bases at J, with 18 bases between. The CDR3 runs 14 residues. Germline V gene lookup returns CDR1 SGHAT and CDR2 FQNNGV. CDR3 nucleotide sequence: TGTGCCAGCAGCTTAGATAGGGTGCTAGGCGGGTTGTTCTTC. It specifies CASSLDRVLGGLFF.

The chain is built from TRBV11-1 and TRBJ1-1; tentatively, D is TRBD1 (6 bases). CDR1 is SGHAT and CDR2 is FQDESV in the germline V gene (reference sequence). The V and J ends lost 1 base and 0 bases respectively, with 18 bases between them. CDR3 length: 18 residues. The CDR3: CASSLVPWGGSMNTEAFF. Here the CDR3 DNA reads TGTGCCAGCAGCTTAGTCCCTTGGGGGGGCAGTATGAACACTGAAGCTTTCTTT.

The V gene is TRBV5-4, the J gene TRBJ2-6, with D unresolved. Germline assignment: CDR1 SGHNT and CDR2 YYREEE (reference sequence). V was cut by 0 bases and J by 0 bases, with 4 bases left in between. The CDR3 spans 15 residues. CDR3 loop: CASSLAVSGANVLTF. In nucleotides, the CDR3 is TGTGCCAGCAGCTTGGCGGTCTCTGGGGCCAACGTCCTGACTTTC.

The chain combines TRBV4-2 with TRBJ2-1, with D possibly matching TRBD1 (6 bases). Trimming stripped 0 bases from V and 0 bases from J, with 12 bases between. CDR3 size: 17 residues. CDR1 is LGHNA, CDR2 YNFKEQ, per germline. The CDR3 DNA follows: TGTGCCAGCAGCCAAGACCCCGGGACAATCTCCTACAATGAGCAGTTCTTC. This codes for CASSQDPGTISYNEQFF.

This sequence joins TRBV6-1 and TRBJ1-4; TRBD1 aligns across 9 bases. With 7 bases clipped from V and 8 bases from J, the junction kept 8 bases outside the gene matches. The germline gives CDR1 MNHNS, CDR2 SASEGT. This CDR3 spans 14 amino acids. CDR3 nucleotide sequence: TGTGCCAGCAAGACAGGGGGTGTATCCGAAAAACTGTTTTTT. This codes for CASKTGGVSEKLFF.

The chain is built from TRBV11-2 and TRBJ2-1; D is possibly TRBD1 (6 bases). Deletions cut 4 bases from V and 6 bases from J, with 13 bases between. The germline V gene encodes CDR1 SGHAT and CDR2 FQNNGV. This CDR3 comprises 14 residues. Written as DNA, the CDR3 is TGTGCCAGCAGCTCACAGGGAATTGCCAATGAGCAGTTCTTC. As protein: CASSSQGIANEQFF.

The gene calls are TRBV19 and TRBJ2-1; TRBD2 matches at 12 bases. This CDR3 comprises 19 residues. Trimming at V came to 5 bases and at J to 4 bases, leaving 15 bases not matched to a gene. Per the germline V gene, CDR1 is LNHDA and CDR2 is SQIVND (reference sequence). CDR3 nucleotides: TGTGCCAGTAGTTTTTCTAGCGGGAGGGCCGAGGGTTTTTACAATGAGCAGTTCTTC. Translating gives CASSFSSGRAEGFYNEQFF.

The chain employs TRBV5-1 and TRBJ2-5, with a tentative D call TRBD2 (6 bases). This CDR3 contains 17 residues. The germline V gene encodes CDR1 SGHRS and CDR2 YFSETQ. V was shortened by 5 bases and J by 5 bases, with 25 bases between the two germline ends. The CDR3, as DNA: TGCGCCAGCAGGGCAGGAAGCGCCATCCCTCGGGGGGAGACCCAGTACTTC. Amino acid sequence: CASRAGSAIPRGETQYF.

The chain couples TRBV29-1 to TRBJ2-1, with 8 positions matching TRBD1. Trimming removed 6 bases from V and 9 bases from J; junction bases left unmatched: 13. The CDR3 sequence is 14 residues long. Germline CDR1 reads SQVTM; CDR2 reads ANQGSEA. The CDR3 DNA sequence: TGCAGCGTACCGTTTGGACAGGGTCGTAGTGAGCAGTTCTTC. Protein sequence: CSVPFGQGRSEQFF.

CDR3 nucleotides: TGTGCCATCAGTGAGTCAGAGCGGGCGAGCTCCTACGAGCAGTACTTC. This translates into CAISESERASSYEQYF. V and J are TRBV10-3 and TRBJ2-7; D possibly corresponds to TRBD2 (6 bases). Germline V CDR1 and CDR2: ENHRY, SYGVKD. This CDR3 contains 16 residues. Trimming pared 0 bases from V and 0 bases from J, leaving 12 bases between.

Note on this clone: The junction differs from germline at one of its ends, possibly a read error. The V call is TRBV6-6, the J call TRBJ2-7; D is unresolved. The germline V gene has CDR1 MNHNY and CDR2 SVGAGI (reference sequence). This CDR3 has 11 residues. CDR3: CASSYSSEQYF. The CDR3 nucleotides read TGTGCCAGCAGTTACTCCTCCGAGCAGTACTTC.

The chain couples TRBV4-1 to TRBJ1-5; maybe TRBD1 (5 bases). The germline V gene encodes CDR1 MGHRA and CDR2 YSYEKL. The germline V and J ends were trimmed by 3 bases and 4 bases, with 16 bases remaining between them. CDR3 length: 16 amino acids. CDR3: CASSHRVLKSNQPQHF. The CDR3 region has the DNA TGCGCCAGCAGCCACAGGGTGCTCAAATCAAATCAGCCCCAGCATTTT.

This sequence joins TRBV28 and TRBJ1-2, with D hard to call. The CDR3 totals 14 residues. Deletions cut 7 bases from V and 7 bases from J, with 19 bases between. CDR1 is MDHEN and CDR2 is SYDVKM in the germline V gene. The CDR3 DNA reads as TGTGCCAGCAACCCCGCGACACCCGGCTCTGGCTACACCTTC. This sequence encodes CASNPATPGSGYTF.

The V call is TRBV6-4, the J call TRBJ2-3, with 14 bases lining up with TRBD2. The junction had 4 bases not matched to a gene; V was cut back by 10 bases and J by 4 bases. Germline lookup yields CDR1 MRHNA and CDR2 SNTAGT. This CDR3 is built from 14 residues. Here the CDR3 reads CATGTSGSPDTQYF. CDR3 DNA sequence: TGTGCCACTGGGACTAGCGGGAGCCCAGATACGCAGTATTTT.

The rearrangement uses TRBV6-6 and TRBJ1-4; 7 nucleotides line up with TRBD1. Germline values: CDR1 MNHNY, CDR2 SVGAGI (reference sequence). V lost 1 base, J lost 5 bases, and 4 bases stayed unmatched. The CDR3 consists of 15 residues. CDR3 sequence: CASSYFSGGNEKLFF. In DNA form, the CDR3 reads TGTGCCAGCAGTTACTTCTCAGGGGGGAATGAAAAACTGTTTTTT.

A word on this clone: Other DNA sequences in the same sample also yield this CDR3. The genes are TRBV11-2 and TRBJ2-3, with a tentative D call TRBD1 (6 bases). V was clipped by 4 bases and J by 1 base, with 9 bases between them. The CDR3 sequence is 14 residues long. CDR1 SGHAT and CDR2 FQNNGV come from the germline V gene. CDR3: CASSSRTGTDTQYF. CDR3 DNA: TGTGCCAGCAGCTCTAGGACAGGCACAGATACGCAGTATTTT.

The rearrangement joins TRBV9 to TRBJ2-1; 11 nucleotides match TRBD2. Germline V lookup: CDR1 SGDLS, CDR2 YYNGEE. V lost 3 bases to trimming and J lost 0 bases; unmatched junction nucleotides: 5. The CDR3 is 17 residues long. CDR3 in amino acids: CASSAGTSGYSYNEQFF. CDR3 DNA sequence: TGTGCCAGCAGCGCTGGGACTAGCGGTTACTCCTACAATGAGCAGTTCTTC. The full variable domain, in which reference TRBV9 and TRBJ2-1 provide the parts outside the CDR3, is DSGVTQTPKHLITATGQRVTLRCSPRSGDLSVYWYQQSLDQGLQFLIQYYNGEERAKGNILERFSAQQFPDLHSELNLSSLELGDSALYFCASSAGTSGYSYNEQFFGPGTRLTVL.

The chain has TRBV29-1 and TRBJ2-5; D perhaps matches TRBD1 (6 bases). V lost 1 base to trimming and J lost 2 bases, with 17 bases between them. Germline V gene data show CDR1 as SQVTM and CDR2 as ANQGSEA. The CDR3 loop spans 16 amino acids. The CDR3 is CSVEAGGWGTQETQYF. Written as DNA, the CDR3 is TGCAGCGTTGAAGCTGGGGGTTGGGGGACACAAGAGACCCAGTACTTC.